This T cell receptor (beta chain) derives from a study of cytomegalovirus exposure and HLA in healthy donors. CDR3 length: 13 amino acids. Germline lookup yields CDR1 SGHDN and CDR2 FVKESK. Trimming pared 4 bases from V and 5 bases from J, leaving 9 bases between. General study points: Researchers counted around 180 TCR beta chains as cytomegalovirus-associated. Cytomegalovirus status was reportedly diagnosed by the classifier with high specificity and sensitivity.

Using immunoSEQ multiplex PCR, the repertoire was profiled, and TCRdb retains in-frame clones only, with some absent. The table lists 150,000 to 200,000 clones, around 96% of them singletons, with approximately 0.82% in the top ten. A note on this clone: The antigen remains unidentified.

This sequence was found in a young woman in good health and CMV-seronegative. The V and J genes are TRBV14 and TRBJ1-5; perhaps TRBD1 as D (5 bases). The material sequenced was PBMCs. The CDR3 bases are TGTGCCAGCAGCCTGGGGCTGGATCAGCCCCAGCATTTT. Its protein product is CASSLGLDQPQHF.